These 18 T cell receptor beta chains share one sample of origin, sequenced in a study of cytomegalovirus exposure and HLA in healthy donors. The PCR used 60 Vbeta and 13 Jbeta primers. Data came from immunoSEQ multiplex PCR; TCRdb stores just in-frame clones and leaves some out. Of fewer than 150,000 clones listed, 80% are singletons. Source material: PBMCs. Receptors originate from a man aged 25 to 40 in good health and CMV-seronegative.

This clone was picked up one time. The chain joins TRBV28 to TRBJ2-1; 7 positions agree with TRBD1. The CDR3 contains 14 residues. CDR1 and CDR2 (germline): MDHEN, SYDVKM. V was clipped by 7 bases and J by 3 bases; unmatched bases: 6. In DNA form, the CDR3 reads TGTGCCAGCACCAGGACAGGATTCTACAATGAGCAGTTCTTC. Protein sequence: CASTRTGFYNEQFF.

The V call is TRBV27, the J call TRBJ2-1; the match to TRBD2 covers 8 bases. CDR3 length: 16 residues. The J segment lost 0 bases and the V segment lost 6 bases, leaving 7 bases of the junction unmatched. Germline V lookup: CDR1 MNHEY, CDR2 SMNVEV (reference sequence). This chain's CDR3 is CASRDVAGSSYNEQFF. The CDR3, as DNA: TGTGCCAGCAGGGACGTAGCGGGGTCCTCCTACAATGAGCAGTTCTTC.

About this clone itself: A read error may produce the germline difference seen at one junction end. V and J are TRBV5-4 and TRBJ2-3; 16 positions agree with TRBD2. This CDR3 contains 19 residues. CDR1 and CDR2 from the germline V gene are SGHNT and YYREEE (reference sequence). The CDR3, as DNA: TGTGCCGGCAGCTCGGCGGGACTAGCGGGGGGGATTAGCACAGATACGCAGTATTTT. It specifies CAGSSAGLAGGISTDTQYF.

This clone was seen a few times. The V call is TRBV30, the J call TRBJ1-3; 7 nucleotides agree with TRBD1. In germline, CDR1 is GTSNPN, CDR2 SVGIG (reference sequence). V trimming: 7 bases; J trimming: 0 bases; junction bases outside the gene matches: 15. CDR3 size: 17 residues. CDR3 residues: CASDVTGEPSSGNTIYF. The CDR3 DNA reads as TGTGCCTCAGATGTAACAGGGGAACCATCCTCTGGAAACACCATATATTTT. Variable domain in full (rest from reference TRBV30 and TRBJ1-3): SQTIHQWPATLVQPVGSPLSLECTVEGTSNPNLYWYRQAAGRGLQLLFYSVGIGQISSEVPQNLSASRPQDRQFILSSKKLLLSDSGFYLCASDVTGEPSSGNTIYFGEGSWLTVV.

The V gene is TRBV2, the J gene TRBJ2-3; D not resolved. CDR3 length: 12 residues. CDR1 is SNHLY, CDR2 FYNNEI, per germline. V was cut by 5 bases and J by 6 bases, with 9 bases left in between. CDR3 protein: CASSPQADTQYF. Here the CDR3 DNA reads TGTGCCAGCAGTCCCCAGGCGGATACGCAGTATTTT.

This chain joins TRBV28 and TRBJ2-5; D is undetermined. Germline loops: CDR1 MDHEN, CDR2 SYDVKM. With 4 bases removed from V and 7 bases from J, the gap between germline ends came to 19 bases. The CDR3 is 15 residues long. This CDR3 reads CASSSTAVSAWTQYF. As DNA, the CDR3 is TGTGCCAGCAGTTCAACCGCTGTGTCAGCGTGGACCCAGTACTTC.

The gene calls are TRBV7-3 and TRBJ2-1; D is possibly TRBD2 (5 bases). With 5 bases removed from V and 6 bases from J, the gap between germline ends came to 11 bases. The CDR3 loop spans 13 amino acids. Per the germline V gene, CDR1 is SGHTA and CDR2 is FQGTGA. The CDR3 DNA is TGTGCCAGCAGCGCGGGTAGCCTCAATGAGCAGTTCTTC. This encodes CASSAGSLNEQFF.

This chain uses TRBV5-1 with TRBJ1-1; D is unresolved. This CDR3 is 15 amino acids long. V was clipped by 3 bases and J by 6 bases, with 18 bases between them. CDR1 and CDR2 (germline): SGHRS, YFSETQ. Written as DNA, the CDR3 is TGCGCCAGCAGCTGGTCGACCGGTCGGGAGGCTGAAGCTTTCTTT. As protein: CASSWSTGREAEAFF.

This clone has just a few counts. The V gene is TRBV6-5, the J gene TRBJ1-4; a possible D gene is TRBD1 (6 bases). V gave up 8 bases and J gave up 5 bases, with 18 bases separating them. CDR1 is MNHEY and CDR2 is SVGAGI in the germline V gene. The CDR3 contains 15 residues. The CDR3 nucleotides are TGTGCCAGCGGGAGTTGGGGGGGCCCAAATGAAAAACTGTTTTTT. This gives the protein CASGSWGGPNEKLFF.

The chain joins TRBV11-2 to TRBJ2-7; a possible D gene is TRBD2 (6 bases). The ends were cut back, 7 bases at V and 3 bases at J, with 13 bases in the middle. The CDR3 totals 13 residues. Germline V gives CDR1 SGHAT, CDR2 FQNNGV. CDR3 nucleotides: TGTGCCAGCATTCGGGACTTACTCTACGAGCAGTACTTC. This codes for CASIRDLLYEQYF.

The J gene is TRBJ2-5, the V gene TRBV11-2; 8 positions agree with TRBD2. CDR1 and CDR2 from the germline V gene are SGHAT and FQNNGV. Germline trimming cut 0 bases from V and 4 bases from J; bases unmatched to any gene: 4. CDR3 length equals 15 residues. The CDR3 DNA reads TGTGCCAGCAGCTTAGATCGACTAGCGAGAGAGACCCAGTACTTC. Translated, it gives CASSLDRLARETQYF.

V and J are TRBV10-3 and TRBJ1-4, with TRBD1 as a possible D gene (5 bases). Germline V gives CDR1 ENHRY, CDR2 SYGVKD. V was pared by 3 bases and J by 5 bases, with 10 bases between. This CDR3 has 14 residues. Written as DNA, the CDR3 is TGTGCCATCAGTGAAGTAGGGGCGAATGAAAAACTGTTTTTT. Translating it yields CAISEVGANEKLFF.

The CDR3 region is CASSPRTRGRDNSPLHF. CDR3 nucleotides: TGTGCCAGCTCACCAAGGACGAGGGGGCGAGATAATTCACCCCTCCACTTT. The chain joins TRBV18 to TRBJ1-6; 7 bases agree with TRBD1. This CDR3 region has 17 residues. CDR1 and CDR2 from the germline V gene are KGHSH and LQKENI. The trim removed 2 bases at V and 5 bases at J, leaving 9 bases unmatched.

This clone was observed a handful of times. This chain links TRBV2 with TRBJ1-3, with D possibly being TRBD1 (6 bases). V lost 4 bases and J 0 bases, leaving 10 bases between the germline ends. From germline, CDR1 is SNHLY and CDR2 FYNNEI. The CDR3 covers 15 residues. The CDR3 region has the DNA TGTGCCAGCAGTGTTCAGGGGCTCTCTGGAAACACCATATATTTT. Its protein product is CASSVQGLSGNTIYF.

In this sample, this clone turned up once. The genes are TRBV19 and TRBJ2-2; 7 bases agree with TRBD1. Germline lookup yields CDR1 LNHDA and CDR2 SQIVND (reference sequence). The junction had 9 bases not matched to a gene; V was cut back by 10 bases and J by 4 bases. This CDR3 region has 14 residues. The CDR3 sequence: CATIKTGRTGELFF. In DNA form, the CDR3 reads TGTGCCACAATAAAGACAGGGCGCACCGGGGAGCTGTTTTTT.

This chain uses TRBV7-8 with TRBJ2-1; D gene unclear. The CDR3 totals 15 residues. V was pared by 5 bases and J by 5 bases, with 16 bases between. The germline gives CDR1 SGHVS, CDR2 FQNEAQ. CDR3 protein: CASSMRRIGNNEQFF. The DNA of the CDR3 is TGTGCCAGCAGCATGCGGCGTATTGGCAACAATGAGCAGTTCTTC. The complete variable domain, with remaining parts taken from reference TRBV7-8 and TRBJ2-1, reads GAGVSQSPRYKVAKRGQDVALRCDPISGHVSLFWYQQALGQGPEFLTYFQNEAQLDKSGLPSDRFFAERPEGSVSTLKIQRTQQEDSAVYLCASSMRRIGNNEQFFGPGTRLTVL.

V gene TRBV6-1 combines with J gene TRBJ1-5, with a possible D match to TRBD1 (5 bases). V was shortened by 1 base and J by 8 bases, with 15 bases between the two germline ends. This CDR3 is built from 15 residues. CDR1 and CDR2 from the germline V gene are MNHNS and SASEGT. CDR3: CASSEVGRGREPQHF. In nucleotides, the CDR3 is TGTGCCAGCAGTGAAGTCGGGCGGGGCAGAGAGCCCCAGCATTTT.

The rearrangement links TRBV5-1 to TRBJ2-5; D is uncertain. Germline-derived CDR1 and CDR2 are SGHRS and YFSETQ. This CDR3 has 13 residues. V was cut by 4 bases and J by 3 bases, with 10 bases left in between. The CDR3 here is CASSRHFEETQYF. CDR3 nucleotide sequence: TGCGCCAGCAGCCGACATTTTGAAGAGACCCAGTACTTC.